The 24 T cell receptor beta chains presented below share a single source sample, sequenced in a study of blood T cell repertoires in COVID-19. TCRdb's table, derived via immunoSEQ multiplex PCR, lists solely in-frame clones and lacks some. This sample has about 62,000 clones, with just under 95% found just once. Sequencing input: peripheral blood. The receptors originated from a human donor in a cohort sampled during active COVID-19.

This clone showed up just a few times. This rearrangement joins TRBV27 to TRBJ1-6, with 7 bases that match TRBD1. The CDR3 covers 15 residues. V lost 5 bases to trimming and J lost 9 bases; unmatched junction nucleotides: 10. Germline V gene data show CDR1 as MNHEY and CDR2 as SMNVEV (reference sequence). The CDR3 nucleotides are TGTGCCAGCAGTCCACGAACAGGGGCTTCTTCACCCCTCCACTTT. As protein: CASSPRTGASSPLHF.

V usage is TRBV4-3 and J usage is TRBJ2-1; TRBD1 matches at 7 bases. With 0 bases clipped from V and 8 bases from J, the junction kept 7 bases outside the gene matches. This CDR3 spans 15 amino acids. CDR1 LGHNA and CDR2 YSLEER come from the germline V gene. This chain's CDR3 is CASSQDRLGGDEQFF. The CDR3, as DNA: TGCGCCAGCAGCCAAGATCGCCTAGGGGGCGATGAGCAGTTCTTC.

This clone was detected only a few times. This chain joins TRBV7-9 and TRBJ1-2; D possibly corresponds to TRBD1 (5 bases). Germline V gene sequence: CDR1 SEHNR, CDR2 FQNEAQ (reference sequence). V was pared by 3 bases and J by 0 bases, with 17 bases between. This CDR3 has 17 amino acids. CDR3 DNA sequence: TGTGCCAGCAGCTTTCAAGGAGTGGGGGGTACTAACTATGGCTACACCTTC. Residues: CASSFQGVGGTNYGYTF.

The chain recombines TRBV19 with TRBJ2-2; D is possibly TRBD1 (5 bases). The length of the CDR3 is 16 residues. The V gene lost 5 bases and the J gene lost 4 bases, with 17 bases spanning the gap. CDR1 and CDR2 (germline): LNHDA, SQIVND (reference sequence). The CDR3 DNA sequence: TGTGCCAGTAGTCTGGTTCAGGGTCTGGGCACCGGGGAGCTGTTTTTT. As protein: CASSLVQGLGTGELFF.

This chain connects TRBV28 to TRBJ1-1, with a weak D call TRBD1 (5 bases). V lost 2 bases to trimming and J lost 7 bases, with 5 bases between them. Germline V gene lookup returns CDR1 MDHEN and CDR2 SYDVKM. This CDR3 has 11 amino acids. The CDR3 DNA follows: TGTGCCAGCAGTTTAGACAGTGAAGCTTTCTTT. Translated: CASSLDSEAFF.

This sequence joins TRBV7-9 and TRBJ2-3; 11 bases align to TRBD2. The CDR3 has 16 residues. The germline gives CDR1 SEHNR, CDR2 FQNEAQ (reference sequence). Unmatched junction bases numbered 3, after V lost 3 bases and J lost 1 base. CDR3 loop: CASSFVLAGGTDTQYF. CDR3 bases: TGTGCCAGCAGCTTCGTACTAGCGGGAGGCACAGATACGCAGTATTTT. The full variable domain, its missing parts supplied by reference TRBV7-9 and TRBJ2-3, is DTGVSQNPRHKITKRGQNVTFRCDPISEHNRLYWYRQTLGQGPEFLTYFQNEAQLEKSRLLSDRFSAERPKGSFSTLEIQRTEQGDSAMYLCASSFVLAGGTDTQYFGPGTRLTVL.

This chain's CDR3 is CASRSGGLSAYNEQFF. The CDR3 DNA reads TGTGCCAGCAGGTCGGGAGGACTCAGCGCCTACAATGAGCAGTTCTTC. The chain links TRBV7-6 to TRBJ2-1; 7 bases map to TRBD2. The CDR3 is 16 residues long. Germline CDR1 and CDR2: SGHVS and FNYEAQ. The V and J ends lost 6 bases and 2 bases, in that order; junction bases with no gene match: 10.

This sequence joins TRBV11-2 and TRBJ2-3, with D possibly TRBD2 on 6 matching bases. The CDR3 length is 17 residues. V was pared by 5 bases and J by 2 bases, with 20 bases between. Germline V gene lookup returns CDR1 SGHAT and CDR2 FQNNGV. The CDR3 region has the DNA TGTGCCAGCAGCCCCGCGGAGGGACTCGCCATCACAGATACGCAGTATTTT. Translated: CASSPAEGLAITDTQYF.

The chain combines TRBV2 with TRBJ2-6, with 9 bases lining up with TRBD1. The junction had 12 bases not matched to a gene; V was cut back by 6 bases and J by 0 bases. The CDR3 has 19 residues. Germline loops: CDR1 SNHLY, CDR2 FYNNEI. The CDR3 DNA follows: TGTGCCAGCAGATTTGACCGGGACAGGGTCAGCTCTGGGGCCAACGTCCTGACTTTC. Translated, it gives CASRFDRDRVSSGANVLTF.

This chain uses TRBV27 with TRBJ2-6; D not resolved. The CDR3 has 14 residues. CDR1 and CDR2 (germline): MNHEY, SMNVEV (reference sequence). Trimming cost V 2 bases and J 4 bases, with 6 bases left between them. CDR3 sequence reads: CASSLNSGANVLTF. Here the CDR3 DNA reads TGTGCCAGCAGTTTAAACTCCGGGGCCAACGTCCTGACTTTC.

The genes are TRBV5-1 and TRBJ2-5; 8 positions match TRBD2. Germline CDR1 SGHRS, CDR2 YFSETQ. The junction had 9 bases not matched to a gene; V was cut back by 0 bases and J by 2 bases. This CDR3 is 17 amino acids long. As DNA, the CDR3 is TGCGCCAGCAGCTTGGTAGCGGGGTCTAACTCTCAAGAGACCCAGTACTTC. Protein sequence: CASSLVAGSNSQETQYF.

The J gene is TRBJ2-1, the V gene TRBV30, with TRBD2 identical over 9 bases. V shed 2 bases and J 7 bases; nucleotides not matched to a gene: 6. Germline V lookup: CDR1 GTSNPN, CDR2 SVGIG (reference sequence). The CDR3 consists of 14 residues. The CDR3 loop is CAWSSGLALNEQFF. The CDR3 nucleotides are TGTGCCTGGAGTTCCGGACTAGCGTTGAATGAGCAGTTCTTC.

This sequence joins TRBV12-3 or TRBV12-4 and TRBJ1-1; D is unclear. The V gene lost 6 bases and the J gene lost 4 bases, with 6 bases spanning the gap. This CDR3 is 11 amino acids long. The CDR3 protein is CASSHGTEAFF. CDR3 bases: TGTGCCAGCAGCCACGGCACTGAAGCTTTCTTT.

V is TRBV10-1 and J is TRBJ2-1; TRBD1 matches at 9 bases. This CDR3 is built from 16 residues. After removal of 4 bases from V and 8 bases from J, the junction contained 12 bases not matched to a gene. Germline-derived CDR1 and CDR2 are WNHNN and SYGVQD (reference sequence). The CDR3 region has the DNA TGCGCCAGCAGTGCTACCGGGACAGGGATAATCCATGAGCAGTTCTTC. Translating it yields CASSATGTGIIHEQFF.

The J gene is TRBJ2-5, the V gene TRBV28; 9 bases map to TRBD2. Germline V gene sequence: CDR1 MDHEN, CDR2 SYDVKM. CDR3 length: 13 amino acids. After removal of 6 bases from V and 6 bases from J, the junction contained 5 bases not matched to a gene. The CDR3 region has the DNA TGTGCCAGCAGGCGCGGGGGGGACAAGACCCAGTACTTC. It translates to CASRRGGDKTQYF.

In DNA form, the CDR3 reads TGTGCCAGCAACCTGAGGAGAGGTAATCAGCCCCAGCATTTT. This encodes CASNLRRGNQPQHF. V gene TRBV5-6 combines with J gene TRBJ1-5; D remains unclear. Germline-derived CDR1 and CDR2 are SGHDT and YYEEEE. The V end was cut by 6 bases, the J end by 4 bases, with 14 bases between. This CDR3 is 14 amino acids long.

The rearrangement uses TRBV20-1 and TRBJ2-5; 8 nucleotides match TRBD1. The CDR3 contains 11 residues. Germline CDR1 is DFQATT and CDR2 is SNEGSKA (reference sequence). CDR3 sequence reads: CSSHRGETQYF. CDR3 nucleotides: TGCAGCTCCCACAGGGGGGAGACCCAGTACTTC.

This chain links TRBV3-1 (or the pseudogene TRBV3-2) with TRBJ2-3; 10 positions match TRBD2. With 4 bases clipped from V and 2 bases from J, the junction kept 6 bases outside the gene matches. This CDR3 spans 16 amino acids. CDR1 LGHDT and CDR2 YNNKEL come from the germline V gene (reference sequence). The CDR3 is CASSPRTSGFTDTQYF. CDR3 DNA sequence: TGTGCCAGCAGCCCCCGGACTAGCGGCTTCACAGATACGCAGTATTTT.

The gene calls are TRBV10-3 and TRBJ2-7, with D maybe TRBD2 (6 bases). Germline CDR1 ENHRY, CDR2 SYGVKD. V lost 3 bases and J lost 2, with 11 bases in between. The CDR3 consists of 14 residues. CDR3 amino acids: CAISDLRGTYEQYF. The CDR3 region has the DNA TGTGCCATCAGTGATCTGCGGGGTACCTACGAGCAGTACTTC.

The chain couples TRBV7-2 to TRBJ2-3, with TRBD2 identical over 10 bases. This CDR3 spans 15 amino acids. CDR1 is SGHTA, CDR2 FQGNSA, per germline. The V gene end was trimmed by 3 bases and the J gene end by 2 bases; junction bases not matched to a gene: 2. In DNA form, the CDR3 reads TGTGCCAGCAGCTTCGGACTAGCGGTCACAGATACGCAGTATTTT. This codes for CASSFGLAVTDTQYF.

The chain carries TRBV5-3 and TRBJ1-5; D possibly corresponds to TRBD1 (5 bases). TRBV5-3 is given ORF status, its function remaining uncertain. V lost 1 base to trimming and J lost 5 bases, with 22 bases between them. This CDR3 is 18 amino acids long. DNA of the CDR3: TGTGCCAGAAGCTTGAAGACAGAGGAGAGACTTAGGTATCAGCCCCAGCATTTT. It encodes CARSLKTEERLRYQPQHF.

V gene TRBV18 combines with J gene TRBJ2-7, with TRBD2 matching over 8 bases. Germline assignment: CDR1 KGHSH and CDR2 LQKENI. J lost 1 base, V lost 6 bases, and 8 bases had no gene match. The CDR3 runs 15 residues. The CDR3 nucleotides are TGTGCCAGCTCCCTCGGGGGGGGCGATTCCTACGAGCAGTACTTC. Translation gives CASSLGGGDSYEQYF.

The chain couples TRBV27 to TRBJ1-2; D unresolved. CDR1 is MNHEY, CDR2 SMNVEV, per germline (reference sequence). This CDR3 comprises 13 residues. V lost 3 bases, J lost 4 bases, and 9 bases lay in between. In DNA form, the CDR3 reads TGTGCCAGCAGTTTCGGGGTATCCTATGGCTACACCTTC. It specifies CASSFGVSYGYTF.

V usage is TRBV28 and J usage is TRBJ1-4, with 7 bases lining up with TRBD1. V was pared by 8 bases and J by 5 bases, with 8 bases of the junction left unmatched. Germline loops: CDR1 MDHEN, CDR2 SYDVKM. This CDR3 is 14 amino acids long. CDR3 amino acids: CASGRDRTNEKLFF. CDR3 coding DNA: TGTGCCAGCGGCCGGGACAGAACAAATGAAAAACTGTTTTTT.